One T cell receptor beta chain is described in this entry. Its target is unknown. The assay was immunoSEQ multiplex PCR, and TCRdb's table has in-frame clones only and misses some. The data contain 110,000 to 150,000 clones, roughly 93% of them seen just once; the ten biggest clones take up under 6.5%. This sample is part of a study of T cell responses to AZD1222 COVID-19 vaccine. Germline CDR1 SGHNT, CDR2 YENEEA. CDR3 length: 16 residues. The trim removed 5 bases at V and 6 bases at J, leaving 6 bases unmatched. Study-wide results and limits: Donors skewed white British and female; clonal diversity was possibly underestimated. Baseline serostatus was positive in only a handful of AZD1222 recipients.

The source is an adult in good health. This specimen consisted of peripheral blood, obtained on day 0 of AZD1222 vaccination. V usage is TRBV11-3 and J usage is TRBJ2-3, with TRBD2 identical over 15 bases. CDR3 loop: CASSPGTSGRTDTQYF. CDR3 DNA: TGTGCCAGCAGCCCCGGGACTAGCGGGAGGACGGATACGCAGTATTTT.